This is a list of T cell receptor beta chains from one sample in a study of blood T cell repertoires in COVID-19. Assay: immunoSEQ multiplex PCR; the TCRdb copy retains only in-frame clones and omits some. The table lists over 110,000 clones, 88% of them singletons. Material: peripheral blood. The receptors stem from a human donor in a cohort sampled during active COVID-19. The conserved cysteine and the conserved F or W are not part of the CDR3 here. The listing skips clone size in some rows; elsewhere it reads once, few, many or a size class.

J: TRBJ1-5
size: -
V: TRBV7-9
CDR3: ASSSGQGGGNQPQH

J: TRBJ2-3
size: -
V: TRBV2
CDR3: ASSGQGSTDTQY

J: TRBJ1-5
size: -
V: TRBV2
CDR3: ASSKDRFSNQPQH

J: TRBJ2-1
size: -
V: TRBV19
CDR3: ASSIDGGAYNEQF

J: TRBJ2-5
size: -
V: TRBV11-1
CDR3: ASSPGTVQETQY

J: TRBJ2-3
size: -
V: TRBV13
CDR3: ASSLGSMADTQY

J: TRBJ2-7
size: -
V: TRBV7-8
CDR3: ASSPPTASYEQY

J: TRBJ2-5
size: -
V: TRBV2
CDR3: ASSAQGVQETQY

J: TRBJ1-6
size: -
V: TRBV3-1/TRBV3-2
CDR3: ASSQAQGNSPLH

J: TRBJ2-7
size: once
V: TRBV19
CDR3: ASSISDREYEQY

J: TRBJ2-5
size: -
V: TRBV23-1
CDR3: ASSQSREEEETQY

J: TRBJ2-1
size: -
V: TRBV6-2/TRBV6-3
CDR3: ASSRQDNEQF

J: TRBJ2-7
size: -
V: TRBV13
CDR3: ASSRRGLPGSYEQY

J: TRBJ2-3
size: -
V: TRBV5-5
CDR3: ASRDGQGYTDTQY

J: TRBJ2-3
size: -
V: TRBV12-2
CDR3: ASRLPMTSGGSTDTQY

J: TRBJ1-5
size: -
V: TRBV19
CDR3: ASRTGTGGNQPQH

J: TRBJ1-1
size: once
V: TRBV19
CDR3: ASSMVRGRMGNTEAF

J: TRBJ2-5
size: -
V: TRBV19
CDR3: ASSTGTGQETQY

J: TRBJ1-2
size: -
V: TRBV11-2
CDR3: ASSPGRSYGYGYT

J: TRBJ1-1
size: -
V: TRBV27
CDR3: ASKGRGNPEAF

J: TRBJ2-1
size: -
V: TRBV7-9
CDR3: ASSSVIIRGEQF

J: TRBJ2-2
size: -
V: TRBV11-3
CDR3: ASSLDRRSGELF

J: TRBJ1-6
size: -
V: TRBV28
CDR3: ASSVVAGSPLH

J: TRBJ1-3
size: -
V: TRBV4-2
CDR3: ASSQDTLPGIGNTIY

J: TRBJ1-1
size: once
V: TRBV5-4
CDR3: ASSWQGARDTEAF

J: TRBJ1-4
size: -
V: TRBV6-2/TRBV6-3
CDR3: ASSYTVHLEGDEKLF